The 5 T cell receptor beta chains below come from one sample, sequenced in a study of post-analysis software for immune sequencing data. Study-level points and caveats: Higher frequency in patients than in controls was seen for about five TRBV segments, with TRBV5-6, TRBV5-1 and TRBV20-1 among them.

These receptors' targets are unknown. Unique molecular identifiers tagged the TCR beta cDNA libraries. TCRdb reprocessed the PCR reads via MiXCR and lists one record per CDR3 protein. The sample yields some 800,000 distinct CDR3 sequences, 46% seen once. Sample: blood. Receptors were obtained from a girl aged 10 to 17 with multiple sclerosis.

This clonotype was counted at least ten times. The J gene is TRBJ2-7, the V gene TRBV4-3, with D possibly matching TRBD2 (5 bases). CDR1 is LGHNA, CDR2 YSLEER, per germline. This CDR3 has 15 amino acids. V was trimmed by 1 base and J by 0 bases, leaving 10 bases between them. The CDR3 sequence: CASSQAAGSSYEQYF. As DNA, the CDR3 is TGCGCCAGCAGCCAAGCGGCGGGCAGCTCCTACGAGCAGTACTTC.

This clonotype was detected a few times. The V and J genes are TRBV6-2 or TRBV6-3 and TRBJ2-3; 9 positions agree with TRBD2. Germline CDR1 is MNHEY and CDR2 is SVGEGT. The CDR3 is made up of 16 amino acids. J gave up 3 bases and V 5 bases, and 9 bases lay outside the gene matches. CDR3 region: CASSPGTSFLTDTQYF. The CDR3 DNA reads as TGTGCCAGCAGTCCCGGGACTAGCTTCCTTACAGATACGCAGTATTTT.

The table lists this clonotype with a few counts. The gene calls are TRBV20-1 and TRBJ1-6; D call uncertain. Per germline, CDR1 DFQATT and CDR2 SNEGSKA (reference sequence). This CDR3 is 13 amino acids long. V was pared by 6 bases and J by 4 bases, with 10 bases between. The CDR3 DNA follows: TGCAGTGCCAGACCAGATTATAATTCACCCCTCCACTTT. Its translation is CSARPDYNSPLHF.

The chain combines TRBV7-2 with TRBJ2-5; D ambiguous. Trimming cost V 4 bases and J 0 bases, with 12 bases left between them. There are 15 residues in the CDR3. Germline lookup yields CDR1 SGHTA and CDR2 FQGNSA. The CDR3 sequence is CASSSPASHQETQYF. CDR3 DNA: TGTGCCAGCAGCTCCCCGGCCAGCCACCAAGAGACCCAGTACTTC.

The genes are TRBV7-8 and TRBJ2-3; D may be TRBD2 (6 bases). The CDR3 sequence is 16 residues long. Trimming shortened V by 3 bases and J by 2 bases, and 15 bases separated the two germline ends. CDR1 and CDR2 (germline): SGHVS, FQNEAQ. DNA of the CDR3: TGTGCCAGCAGCTTGGGCGGGGCGCCTTACACAGATACGCAGTATTTT. This codes for CASSLGGAPYTDTQYF. Looking up the rest from reference TRBV7-8 and TRBJ2-3 gives the full variable domain: GAGVSQSPRYKVAKRGQDVALRCDPISGHVSLFWYQQALGQGPEFLTYFQNEAQLDKSGLPSDRFFAERPEGSVSTLKIQRTQQEDSAVYLCASSLGGAPYTDTQYFGPGTRLTVL.